The T cell receptor (beta chain) under discussion was sequenced for a study of blood T cell repertoires in COVID-19. CDR3 length equals 18 residues. CDR1 is KGHDR, CDR2 SFDVKD, per germline. The ends lost 4 bases at V and 1 base at J; junction bases unmatched: 6. Original methodology: Estimates of nucleated cell counts were drawn from the amplification of reference gene primers. Repertoires were generated with immunoSEQ multiplex PCR, while TCRdb's copy carries only in-frame clones and drops some. V and J calls and clone size come straight from that table; D and trimming were deduced from the DNA. The sample holds roughly 100,000 clones, roughly 80% seen once.

V is TRBV24-1 and J is TRBJ2-2; TRBD2 agrees at 12 bases. Sequencing was performed on peripheral blood. This TCR was sampled from a woman older than 75 with active or convalescent COVID-19. CDR3 region: CATSDNGLAGLNTGELFF. Here the CDR3 DNA reads TGTGCCACCAGTGACAACGGACTAGCGGGGCTGAACACCGGGGAGCTGTTTTTT.